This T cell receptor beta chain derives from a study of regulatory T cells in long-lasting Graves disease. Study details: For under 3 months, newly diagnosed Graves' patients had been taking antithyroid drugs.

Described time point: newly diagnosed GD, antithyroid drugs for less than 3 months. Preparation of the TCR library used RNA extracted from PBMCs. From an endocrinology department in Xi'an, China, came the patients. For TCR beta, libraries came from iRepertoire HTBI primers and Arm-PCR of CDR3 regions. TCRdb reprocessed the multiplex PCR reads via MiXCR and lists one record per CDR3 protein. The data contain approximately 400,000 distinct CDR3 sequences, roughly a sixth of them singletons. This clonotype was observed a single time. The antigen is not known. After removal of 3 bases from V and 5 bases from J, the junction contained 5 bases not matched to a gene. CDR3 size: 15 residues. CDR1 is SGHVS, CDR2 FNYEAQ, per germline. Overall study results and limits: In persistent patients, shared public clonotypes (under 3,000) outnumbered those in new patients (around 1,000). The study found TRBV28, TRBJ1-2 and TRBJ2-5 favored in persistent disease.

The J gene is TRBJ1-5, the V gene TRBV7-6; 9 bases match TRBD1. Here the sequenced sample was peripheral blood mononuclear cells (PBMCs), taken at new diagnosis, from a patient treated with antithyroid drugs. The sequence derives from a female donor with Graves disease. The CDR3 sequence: CASSLQGQGYQPQHF. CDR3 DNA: TGTGCCAGCAGCTTGCAGGGACAGGGTTATCAGCCCCAGCATTTT. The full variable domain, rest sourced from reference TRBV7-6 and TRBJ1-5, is GAGVSQSPRYKVTKRGQDVALRCDPISGHVSLYWYRQALGQGPEFLTYFNYEAQQDKSGLPNDRFSAERPEGSISTLTIQRTEQRDSAMYRCASSLQGQGYQPQHFGDGTRLSIL.